Shown below are 18 T cell receptor beta chains from a single sample sequenced in a study of T cell responses to AZD1222 COVID-19 vaccine. The protocol was immunoSEQ multiplex PCR, while the TCRdb copy is restricted to in-frame clones and leaves out a portion. Among 69,000 or so clones listed, 70% to 90% were seen once. Sample: peripheral blood, taken 28 days after the second AZD1222 dose. Receptor source: an adult who received the AZD1222 COVID-19 vaccine.

The rearrangement uses TRBV12-3 or TRBV12-4 and TRBJ2-6; TRBD1 agrees at 8 bases. Trimming removed 7 bases from V and 10 bases from J; junction bases left unmatched: 6. There are 13 residues in the CDR3. Written as DNA, the CDR3 is TGTGCCAGCAAACAGGACAGGGTGAACGTCCTGACTTTC. Amino acids: CASKQDRVNVLTF.

This clone was detected only once. The genes are TRBV14 and TRBJ2-6; D may be TRBD1 (6 bases). Germline CDR1 SGHDN, CDR2 FVKESK. The CDR3 is 17 residues long. V lost 3 bases, J lost 5 bases, and 17 bases lay in between. The CDR3 sequence is CASSQEITGSWANVLTF. For the CDR3, the DNA is TGTGCCAGCAGCCAGGAAATTACAGGGAGCTGGGCCAACGTCCTGACTTTC.

The chain is built from TRBV15 and TRBJ1-5, with D possibly TRBD1 on 5 matching bases. The CDR3 has 15 residues. Germline assignment: CDR1 LNHNV and CDR2 YYDKDF (reference sequence). V lost 0 bases and J lost 10, with 16 bases in between. Here the CDR3 reads CATSRDIVSGGPQHF. The CDR3 DNA follows: TGTGCCACCAGCAGAGATATAGTCAGCGGGGGACCCCAGCATTTT.

This clone has a single count. The chain couples TRBV5-1 to TRBJ1-1; 7 bases agree with TRBD1. V lost 4 bases and J lost 1; bases outside the gene matches: 4. There are 14 residues in the CDR3. The germline V gene encodes CDR1 SGHRS and CDR2 YFSETQ. CDR3 nucleotide sequence: TGCGCCAGCAGCAGGGACAGTTCGAACACTGAAGCTTTCTTT. This gives the protein CASSRDSSNTEAFF.

The chain recombines TRBV7-6 with TRBJ1-3; 9 bases are shared with TRBD1. CDR1 and CDR2 (germline): SGHVS, FNYEAQ. Unmatched junction bases numbered 4, after V lost 0 bases and J lost 7 bases. CDR3 size: 15 residues. In nucleotides, the CDR3 is TGTGCCAGCAGCTTAGCTCAAGGACAGGGGAACACCATATATTTT. Protein product: CASSLAQGQGNTIYF. The whole variable domain, remainder taken from reference TRBV7-6 and TRBJ1-3, is GAGVSQSPRYKVTKRGQDVALRCDPISGHVSLYWYRQALGQGPEFLTYFNYEAQQDKSGLPNDRFSAERPEGSISTLTIQRTEQRDSAMYRCASSLAQGQGNTIYFGEGSWLTVV.

This rearrangement joins TRBV30 to TRBJ1-4; possible D gene TRBD1, 5 bases. The CDR3 consists of 14 residues. Trimming cost V 3 bases and J 1 base, with 9 bases left between them. The V gene's germline CDR1 is GTSNPN and CDR2 SVGIG (reference sequence). The CDR3 reads CAWRTGGTNEKLFF. In DNA form, the CDR3 reads TGTGCCTGGAGAACCGGGGGAACTAATGAAAAACTGTTTTTT. The variable domain in full, with the rest retrieved from reference TRBV30 and TRBJ1-4, is SQTIHQWPATLVQPVGSPLSLECTVEGTSNPNLYWYRQAAGRGLQLLFYSVGIGQISSEVPQNLSASRPQDRQFILSSKKLLLSDSGFYLCAWRTGGTNEKLFFGSGTQLSVL.

The J gene is TRBJ2-3, the V gene TRBV7-3, with TRBD2 matching 9 bases. V was clipped by 7 bases and J by 6 bases; unmatched bases: 8. Germline V gene data show CDR1 as SGHTA and CDR2 as FQGTGA. The CDR3 covers 14 residues. The chain's CDR3 is CASTQSGGSDTQYF. DNA of the CDR3: TGTGCCAGCACCCAAAGCGGGGGGAGTGATACGCAGTATTTT. The variable domain in full, with the rest retrieved from reference TRBV7-3 and TRBJ2-3, is GAGVSQTPSNKVTEKGKYVELRCDPISGHTALYWYRQSLGQGPEFLIYFQGTGAADDSGLPNDRFFAVRPEGSVSTLKIQRTERGDSAVYLCASTQSGGSDTQYFGPGTRLTVL.

This clone was observed a handful of times. This rearrangement joins TRBV6-6 to TRBJ2-7, with D perhaps TRBD1 (5 bases). The ends were cut back, 4 bases at V and 0 bases at J, with 7 bases in the middle. There are 13 residues in the CDR3. The germline CDR1 and CDR2 sequences are MNHNY and SVGAGI (reference sequence). CDR3 amino acids: CASSWGSSYEQYF. CDR3 bases: TGTGCCAGCAGTTGGGGCAGCTCCTACGAGCAGTACTTC.

The rearrangement uses TRBV5-6 and TRBJ2-1; 11 nucleotides align to TRBD2. Germline V CDR1 and CDR2: SGHDT, YYEEEE. V was pared by 2 bases and J by 6 bases, with 1 base of the junction left unmatched. This CDR3 is 14 amino acids long. In nucleotides, the CDR3 is TGTGCCAGCAGCTTTGGACTAGCGGGCAATGAGCAGTTCTTC. Translation: CASSFGLAGNEQFF.

The chain links TRBV21-1 to TRBJ2-7; the D segment call TRBD1 is taken from the table without a DNA check. TRBV21-1 is a pseudogene segment. The CDR3 has 14 amino acids. DNA for the CDR3: TGTGCCAGCAGCAAAGTGGGGCCTCTTAGCGAGCAGTACTTC. This translates into CASSKVGPLSEQYF.

Concerning this clone itself: This same CDR3 is encoded by further DNA sequences in the sample. The rearrangement links TRBV19 to TRBJ1-5; D remains unclear. Germline loops: CDR1 LNHDA, CDR2 SQIVND (reference sequence). This CDR3 spans 13 amino acids. Trimming took 9 bases from V and 3 from J, leaving 12 bases between them. This chain's CDR3 is CASRGQINQPQHF. The CDR3 region has the DNA TGTGCCAGCCGTGGGCAGATCAATCAGCCCCAGCATTTT.

The DNA of the CDR3 is TGTGCCAGCCTACGAGGGGGCGAGTTGACCCAGTACTTC. Translation: CASLRGGELTQYF. The gene calls are TRBV12-3 or TRBV12-4 and TRBJ2-5, with TRBD1 identical over 7 bases. The CDR3 runs to 13 residues. The J segment lost 7 bases and the V segment lost 8 bases, leaving 10 bases of the junction unmatched.

The chain combines TRBV3-1 (or the pseudogene TRBV3-2) with TRBJ2-2, with D unclear. CDR3 length: 15 amino acids. Germline assignment: CDR1 LGHDT and CDR2 YNNKEL (reference sequence). V was clipped by 0 bases and J by 1 base, with 6 bases between them. The CDR3 sequence: CASSQDTLNTGELFF. The CDR3 nucleotides read TGTGCCAGCAGCCAAGACACGTTGAACACCGGGGAGCTGTTTTTT.

The chain carries TRBV2 and TRBJ1-2; the D gene is possibly TRBD1 (6 bases). The V gene lost 7 bases and the J gene lost 1 base, with 16 bases spanning the gap. The CDR3 length is 15 residues. Germline values: CDR1 SNHLY, CDR2 FYNNEI. The CDR3 is CASNLGAGSNYGYTF. CDR3 nucleotide sequence: TGTGCCAGCAATCTGGGGGCAGGAAGTAACTATGGCTACACCTTC.

The chain recombines TRBV4-2 with TRBJ2-7; D uncertain. The CDR3 runs to 17 residues. V was shortened by 0 bases and J by 6 bases, with 21 bases between the two germline ends. Germline loops: CDR1 LGHNA, CDR2 YNFKEQ. The CDR3 protein is CASSQDSFAASGLEQYF. The CDR3 DNA is TGTGCCAGCAGCCAAGATTCTTTCGCCGCTTCTGGGCTCGAGCAGTACTTC.

The V call is TRBV6-6, the J call TRBJ1-5, with TRBD1 as a possible D gene (5 bases). The length of the CDR3 is 13 residues. The germline V gene has CDR1 MNHNY and CDR2 SVGAGI (reference sequence). The V end was cut by 7 bases, the J end by 1 base, with 8 bases between. The DNA for the CDR3 is TGTGCCAGCATTCGACAGAGCAATCAGCCCCAGCATTTT. Protein: CASIRQSNQPQHF.

This clone appeared a few times. The V gene is TRBV6-5, the J gene TRBJ1-1, with D maybe TRBD1 (5 bases). Looked up from germline, CDR1 is MNHEY and CDR2 is SVGAGI. V dropped 2 bases and J dropped 1 base, with 8 bases sitting between them. The CDR3 has 14 residues. CDR3 DNA: TGTGCCAGCAGTTACCCAGACAGGAACACTGAAGCTTTCTTT. It yields the protein CASSYPDRNTEAFF.

The rearrangement links TRBV7-6 to TRBJ2-5, with 12 bases identical to TRBD2. Losses at the gene ends were 5 bases for V and 2 bases for J; bases not matched to a gene: 3. The CDR3 loop spans 15 amino acids. Germline assignment: CDR1 SGHVS and CDR2 FNYEAQ. The DNA for the CDR3 is TGTGCCAGCAGCCGTGGACTAGCGGGACAAGAGACCCAGTACTTC. Translating it yields CASSRGLAGQETQYF.